This T cell receptor (beta chain) was profiled in a study of cytotoxic CD8 clonotypes in ibrutinib-treated CLL. Turning to the study itself: Among the samples, the mean was around 260,000 productive templates and 85,000 to 100,000 productive rearrangements.

Germline trimming cut 4 bases from V and 1 base from J; bases unmatched to any gene: 12. Germline V gives CDR1 SGHDT, CDR2 YYEEEE. The CDR3 length is 17 residues. Target depth was 1 in 200,000 to 1 in 1 million T cells, about 10x per clonotype. Produced via immunoSEQ multiplex PCR; TCRdb's table is partial and in-frame only. The table records approximately 47,000 clones, about three fifths of them present only once. General study points: Contraction or stability on treatment was seen for public clonotypes, which were uncommon. Baseline levels were approached again at progression, after clonality had risen at ibrutinib response.

Concerning this clone: Its antigen is undetermined.

The TCR sequence derives from a human donor with chronic lymphocytic leukemia. The V call is TRBV5-6, the J call TRBJ2-5, with 8 bases identical to TRBD1. The sequencing used PBMCs, collected after 24 months of ibrutinib treatment. The CDR3 loop reads CASSPRTGTLLQETQYF. The CDR3 DNA reads TGTGCCAGCAGCCCCCGGACAGGGACGCTCCTCCAAGAGACCCAGTACTTC.